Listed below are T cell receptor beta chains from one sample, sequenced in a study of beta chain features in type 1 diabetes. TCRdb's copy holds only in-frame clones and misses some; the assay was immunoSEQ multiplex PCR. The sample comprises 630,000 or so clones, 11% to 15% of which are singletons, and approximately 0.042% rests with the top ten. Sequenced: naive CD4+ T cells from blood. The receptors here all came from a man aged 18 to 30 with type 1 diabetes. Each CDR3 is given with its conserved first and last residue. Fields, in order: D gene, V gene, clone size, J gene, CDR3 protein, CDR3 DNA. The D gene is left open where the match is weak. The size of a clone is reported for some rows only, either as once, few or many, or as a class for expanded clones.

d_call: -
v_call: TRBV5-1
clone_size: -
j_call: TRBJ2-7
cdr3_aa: CASSPMDSYEQYF
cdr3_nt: TGCGCCAGCAGCCCAATGGACAGCTACGAGCAGTACTTC

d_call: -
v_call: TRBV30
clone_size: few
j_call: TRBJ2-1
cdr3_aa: CAWSRQDNEQFF
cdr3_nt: TGTGCCTGGAGTCGGCAGGACAATGAGCAGTTCTTC

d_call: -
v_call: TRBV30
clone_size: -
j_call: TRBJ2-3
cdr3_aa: CAWSVRASRTDTQYF
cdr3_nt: TGTGCCTGGAGTGTACGGGCTAGCCGCACAGATACGCAGTATTTT

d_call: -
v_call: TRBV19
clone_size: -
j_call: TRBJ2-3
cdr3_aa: CASSTAYTDTQYF
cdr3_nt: TGTGCCAGTAGTACAGCTTACACAGATACGCAGTATTTT

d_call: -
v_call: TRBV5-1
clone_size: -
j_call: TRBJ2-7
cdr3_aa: CASSLGTPPYEQYF
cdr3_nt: TGCGCCAGCAGCCTGGGGACGCCGCCTTACGAGCAGTACTTC

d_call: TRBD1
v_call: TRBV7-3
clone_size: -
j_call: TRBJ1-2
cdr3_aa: CASRLRTGDSYGYTF
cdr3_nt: TGTGCCAGCAGATTACGGACAGGAGACTCCTATGGCTACACCTTC

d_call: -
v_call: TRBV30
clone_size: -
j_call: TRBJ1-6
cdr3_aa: CAWRQDNDNSPLHF
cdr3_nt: TGTGCCTGGAGGCAGGACAATGATAATTCACCCCTCCACTTT

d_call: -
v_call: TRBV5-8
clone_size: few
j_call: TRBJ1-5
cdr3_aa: CASSLDGVRRPQHF
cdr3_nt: TGTGCCAGCAGCTTGGATGGGGTCAGGCGGCCCCAGCATTTT

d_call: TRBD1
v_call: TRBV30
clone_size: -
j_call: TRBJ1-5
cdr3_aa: CAWSLLGQGWDQPQHF
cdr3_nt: TGTGCCTGGAGTCTTCTTGGACAGGGGTGGGATCAGCCCCAGCATTTT

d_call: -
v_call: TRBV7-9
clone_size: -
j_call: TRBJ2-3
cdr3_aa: CASSSTTDTQYF
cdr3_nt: TGTGCCAGCAGCTCCACGACAGATACGCAGTATTTT

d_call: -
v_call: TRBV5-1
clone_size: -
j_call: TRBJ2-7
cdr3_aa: CASSLVGQLGDEQYF
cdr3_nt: TGCGCCAGCAGCTTGGTAGGACAGCTCGGCGACGAGCAGTACTTC

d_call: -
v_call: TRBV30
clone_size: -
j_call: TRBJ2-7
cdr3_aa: CAWSPGSYEQYF
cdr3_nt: TGTGCCTGGAGTCCAGGCTCCTACGAGCAGTACTTC

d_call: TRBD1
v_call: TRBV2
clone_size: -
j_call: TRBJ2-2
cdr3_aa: CASSERGQPNTGELFF
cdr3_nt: TGTGCCAGCAGTGAAAGGGGACAGCCGAACACCGGGGAGCTGTTTTTT

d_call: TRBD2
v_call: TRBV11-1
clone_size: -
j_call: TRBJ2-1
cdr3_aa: CASSLALSGTRGEQFF
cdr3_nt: TGTGCCAGCAGCTTAGCGCTATCCGGGACTAGGGGTGAGCAGTTCTTC

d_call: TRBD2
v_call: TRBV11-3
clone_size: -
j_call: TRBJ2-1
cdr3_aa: CASSLGGLAAYNEQFF
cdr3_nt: TGTGCCAGCAGCTTAGGTGGACTAGCGGCCTACAATGAGCAGTTCTTC

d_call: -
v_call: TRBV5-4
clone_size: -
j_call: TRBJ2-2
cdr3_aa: CASSLVHSTGELFF
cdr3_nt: TGTGCCAGCAGCTTGGTGCACTCCACCGGGGAGCTGTTTTTT

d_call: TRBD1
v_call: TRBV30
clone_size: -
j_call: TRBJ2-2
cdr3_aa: CAWDRGNTGELFF
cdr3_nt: TGTGCCTGGGACAGGGGTAACACCGGGGAGCTGTTTTTT

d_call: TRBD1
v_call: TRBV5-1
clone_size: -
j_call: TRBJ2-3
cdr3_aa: CASRQVGQGTDTQYF
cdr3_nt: TGCGCCAGCCGCCAGGTGGGACAGGGCACAGATACGCAGTATTTT

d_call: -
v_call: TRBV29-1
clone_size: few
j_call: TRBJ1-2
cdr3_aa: CSAVAWDGYTF
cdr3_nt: TGCAGCGCCGTAGCTTGGGATGGCTACACCTTC

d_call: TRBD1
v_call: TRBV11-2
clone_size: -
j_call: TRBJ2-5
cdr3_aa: CASRGDRATQAQYF
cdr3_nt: TGTGCCAGCAGAGGGGACAGGGCGACCCAGGCCCAGTACTTC

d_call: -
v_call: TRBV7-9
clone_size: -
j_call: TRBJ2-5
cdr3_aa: CASSFSAGETQYF
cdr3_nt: TGTGCCAGCAGCTTTAGCGCGGGAGAGACCCAGTACTTC

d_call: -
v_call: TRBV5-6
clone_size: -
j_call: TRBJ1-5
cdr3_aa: CASSLRGGEYSNQPQHF
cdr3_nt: TGTGCCAGCAGCTTGAGGGGTGGTGAATATAGCAATCAGCCCCAGCATTTT

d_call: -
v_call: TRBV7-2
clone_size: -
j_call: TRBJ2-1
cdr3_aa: CASSLGRIGEQFF
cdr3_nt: TGTGCCAGCAGCTTAGGCAGGATTGGTGAGCAGTTCTTC

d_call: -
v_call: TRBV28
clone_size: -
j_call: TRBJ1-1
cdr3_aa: CASSLLATEAFF
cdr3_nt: TGTGCCAGCAGTTTACTGGCGACTGAAGCTTTCTTT

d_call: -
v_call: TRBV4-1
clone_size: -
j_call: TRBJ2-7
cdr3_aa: CASSQGGLGDEQYF
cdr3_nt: TGCGCCAGCAGCCAAGGGGGGTTGGGCGACGAGCAGTACTTC

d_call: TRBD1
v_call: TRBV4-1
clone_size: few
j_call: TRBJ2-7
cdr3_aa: CASSQEPPFGTATYEQYF
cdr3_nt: TGCGCCAGCAGCCAAGAGCCCCCGTTCGGGACAGCCACCTACGAGCAGTACTTC

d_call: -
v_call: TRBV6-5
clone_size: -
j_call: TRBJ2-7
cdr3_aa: CASSEGTPAYEQYF
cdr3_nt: TGTGCCAGCAGTGAGGGGACTCCCGCCTACGAGCAGTACTTC

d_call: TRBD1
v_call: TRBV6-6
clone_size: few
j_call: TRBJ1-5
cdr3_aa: CASSIQGNGNQPQHF
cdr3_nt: TGTGCCAGCAGTATACAGGGGAATGGCAATCAGCCCCAGCATTTT

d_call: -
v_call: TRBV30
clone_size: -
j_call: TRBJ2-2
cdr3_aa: CAWFPAGTRTPGELFF
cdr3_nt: TGTGCCTGGTTCCCAGCGGGTACCCGAACGCCCGGGGAGCTGTTTTTT

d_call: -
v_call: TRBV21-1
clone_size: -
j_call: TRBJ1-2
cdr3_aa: CASSKGSYGYTF
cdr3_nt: TGTGCCAGCAGCAAAGGGTCTTATGGCTACACCTTC

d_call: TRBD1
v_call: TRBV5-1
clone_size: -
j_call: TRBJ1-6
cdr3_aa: CASSLQGAADSPLHF
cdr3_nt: TGCGCCAGCAGCTTACAGGGGGCGGCGGATTCACCCCTCCACTTT

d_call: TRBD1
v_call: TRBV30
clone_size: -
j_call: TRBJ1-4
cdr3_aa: CAWMGQGGTEKLFF
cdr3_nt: TGTGCCTGGATGGGACAGGGAGGGACTGAAAAACTGTTTTTT

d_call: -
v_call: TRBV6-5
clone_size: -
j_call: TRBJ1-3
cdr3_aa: CAAIRGYGNTIYF
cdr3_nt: TGTGCCGCCATACGAGGATATGGAAACACCATATATTTT

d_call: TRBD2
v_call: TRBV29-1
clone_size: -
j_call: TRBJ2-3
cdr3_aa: CSVSVLAGSTDTQYF
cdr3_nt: TGCAGCGTATCCGTACTAGCGGGAAGCACAGATACGCAGTATTTT

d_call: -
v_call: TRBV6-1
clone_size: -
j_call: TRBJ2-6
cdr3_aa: CASSGDVWPGANVLTF
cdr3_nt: TGTGCCAGCAGTGGAGACGTATGGCCTGGGGCCAACGTCCTGACTTTC

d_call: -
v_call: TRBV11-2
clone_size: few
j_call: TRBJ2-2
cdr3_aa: CASSTPGTPVQGLFF
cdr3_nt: TGTGCCAGCAGCACTCCCGGGACTCCTGTCCAGGGGCTGTTTTTT

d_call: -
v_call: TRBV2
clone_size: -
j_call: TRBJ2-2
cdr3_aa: CASRPRVRSGELFF
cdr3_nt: TGTGCCAGCCGGCCTCGTGTCCGGTCCGGGGAGCTGTTTTTT